The text below deals with one T cell receptor beta chain. Germline V gene lookup returns CDR1 KGHSH and CDR2 LQKENI. The V segment lost 2 bases and the J segment 3 bases; nucleotides outside the gene matches: 6. This CDR3 contains 15 residues. The data stem from a study of blood T cell repertoires in COVID-19. Overall study: Acute and convalescent COVID-19 specimens originated in the United States, Italy and Spain. The analysed material was cDNA or gDNA that came from T cells, B-cell-depleted T cells, or PBMCs.

Authors' methods: For nucleated cells, counts were estimated from reference gene primer amplification. Sequenced by immunoSEQ multiplex PCR; TCRdb stores in-frame clones only, minus some. V and J calls and clone size are given by that table; D and trimming were obtained from the DNA. The table has some 210,000 clones, 89% seen once; the top ten hold about 5%. The sequence was obtained from a woman aged 40-49 years with acute or convalescent COVID-19. The V and J genes are TRBV18 and TRBJ1-2; 7 bases line up with TRBD1. The specimen sequenced was peripheral blood. CDR3 coding DNA: TGTGCCAGCTCACCAGTGCGCGACAGGGACTATGGCTACACCTTC. Its translation is CASSPVRDRDYGYTF.